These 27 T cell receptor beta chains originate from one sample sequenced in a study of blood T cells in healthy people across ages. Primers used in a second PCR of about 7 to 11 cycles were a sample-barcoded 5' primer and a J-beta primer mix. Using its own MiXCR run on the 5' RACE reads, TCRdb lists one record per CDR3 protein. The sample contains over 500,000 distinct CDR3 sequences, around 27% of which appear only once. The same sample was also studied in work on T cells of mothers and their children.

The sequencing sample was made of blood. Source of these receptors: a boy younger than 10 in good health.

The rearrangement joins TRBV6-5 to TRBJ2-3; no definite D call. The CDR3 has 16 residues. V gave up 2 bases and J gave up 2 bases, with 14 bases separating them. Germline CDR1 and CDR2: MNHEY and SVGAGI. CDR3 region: CASSYDPRSVTDTQYF. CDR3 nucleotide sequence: TGTGCCAGCAGTTACGATCCGCGGTCAGTCACAGATACGCAGTATTTT.

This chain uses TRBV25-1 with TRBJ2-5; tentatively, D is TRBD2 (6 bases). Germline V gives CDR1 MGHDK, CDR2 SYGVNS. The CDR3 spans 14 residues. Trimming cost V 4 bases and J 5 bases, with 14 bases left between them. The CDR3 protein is CASSVPGLSETQYF. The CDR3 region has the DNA TGTGCCAGCAGTGTCCCGGGACTTAGCGAGACCCAGTACTTC.

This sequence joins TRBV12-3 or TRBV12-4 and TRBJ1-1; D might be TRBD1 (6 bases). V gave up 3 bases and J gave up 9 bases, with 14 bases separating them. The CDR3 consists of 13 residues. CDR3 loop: CASSLGGQIKAFF. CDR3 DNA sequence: TGTGCCAGCAGTTTGGGAGGACAGATAAAAGCTTTCTTT.

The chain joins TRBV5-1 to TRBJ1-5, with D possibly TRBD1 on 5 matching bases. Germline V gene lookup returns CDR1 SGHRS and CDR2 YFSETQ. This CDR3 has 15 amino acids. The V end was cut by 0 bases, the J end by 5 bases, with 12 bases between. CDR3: CASSLEGRVDQPQHF. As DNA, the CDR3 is TGCGCCAGCAGCTTGGAGGGGCGCGTGGATCAGCCCCAGCATTTT.

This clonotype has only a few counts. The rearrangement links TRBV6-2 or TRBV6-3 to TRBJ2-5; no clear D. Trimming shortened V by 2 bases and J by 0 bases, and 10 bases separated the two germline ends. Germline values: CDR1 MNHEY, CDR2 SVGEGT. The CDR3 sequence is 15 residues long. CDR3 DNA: TGTGCCAGCAGTTACAGATATCCGGACCAAGAGACCCAGTACTTC. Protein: CASSYRYPDQETQYF.

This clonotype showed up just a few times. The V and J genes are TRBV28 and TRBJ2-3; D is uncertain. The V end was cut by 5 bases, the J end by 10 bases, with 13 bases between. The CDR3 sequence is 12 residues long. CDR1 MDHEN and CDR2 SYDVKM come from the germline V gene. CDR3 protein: CASSGVRGAQYF. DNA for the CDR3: TGTGCCAGCAGTGGAGTGAGAGGAGCGCAGTATTTT. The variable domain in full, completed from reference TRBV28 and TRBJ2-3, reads DVKVTQSSRYLVKRTGEKVFLECVQDMDHENMFWYRQDPGLGLRLIYFSYDVKMKEKGDIPEGYSVSREKKERFSLILESASTNQTSMYLCASSGVRGAQYFGPGTRLTVL.

CDR3 in DNA: TGTGCCAGCAGCTCAACTCTACCGGGACAGTTCTTC. Translation: CASSSTLPGQFF. The gene calls are TRBV7-9 and TRBJ2-1, with a tentative D call TRBD2 (5 bases). This CDR3 contains 12 residues. Between the trimmed V and J ends, which lost 4 bases and 13 bases, there was a span of 14 bases. Germline lookup yields CDR1 SEHNR and CDR2 FQNEAQ (reference sequence).

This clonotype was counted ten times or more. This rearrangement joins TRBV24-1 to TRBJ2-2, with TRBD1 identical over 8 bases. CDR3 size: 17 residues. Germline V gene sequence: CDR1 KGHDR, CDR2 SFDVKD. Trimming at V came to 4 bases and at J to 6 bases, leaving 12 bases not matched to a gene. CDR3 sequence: CATSDHPRTGSPGELFF. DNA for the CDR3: TGTGCCACCAGTGACCACCCCAGGACAGGGTCCCCCGGGGAGCTGTTTTTT.

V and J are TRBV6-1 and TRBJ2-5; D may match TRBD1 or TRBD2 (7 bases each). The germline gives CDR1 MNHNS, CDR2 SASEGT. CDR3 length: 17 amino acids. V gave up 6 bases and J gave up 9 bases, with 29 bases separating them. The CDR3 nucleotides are TGTGCCAGCAGCTCTCCGGGAGGAGGGGGCCCCCAGTGGGCCCAGTACTTC. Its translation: CASSSPGGGGPQWAQYF.

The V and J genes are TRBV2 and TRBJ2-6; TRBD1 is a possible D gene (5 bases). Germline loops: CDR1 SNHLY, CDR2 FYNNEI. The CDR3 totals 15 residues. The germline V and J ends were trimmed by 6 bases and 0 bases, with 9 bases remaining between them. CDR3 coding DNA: TGTGCCAGCAGGGCGACAGACTCTGGGGCCAACGTCCTGACTTTC. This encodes CASRATDSGANVLTF.

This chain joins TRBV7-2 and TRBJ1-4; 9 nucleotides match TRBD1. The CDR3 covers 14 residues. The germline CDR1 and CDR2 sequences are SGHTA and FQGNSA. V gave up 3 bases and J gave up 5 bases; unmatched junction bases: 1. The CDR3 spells CASSFDRGNEKLFF. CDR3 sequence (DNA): TGTGCCAGCAGCTTCGACAGGGGGAATGAAAAACTGTTTTTT.

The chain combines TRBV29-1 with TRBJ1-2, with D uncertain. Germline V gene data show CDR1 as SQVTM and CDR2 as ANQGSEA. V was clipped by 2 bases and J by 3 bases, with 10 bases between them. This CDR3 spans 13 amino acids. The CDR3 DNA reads TGCAGCGTTGAATCGCCAGGCGACTATGGCTACACCTTC. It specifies CSVESPGDYGYTF. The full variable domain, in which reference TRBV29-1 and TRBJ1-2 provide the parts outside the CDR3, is SAVISQKPSRDICQRGTSLTIQCQVDSQVTMMFWYRQQPGQSLTLIATANQGSEATYESGFVIDKFPISRPNLTFSTLTVSNMSPEDSSIYLCSVESPGDYGYTFGSGTRLTVV.

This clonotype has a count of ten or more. CDR3 bases: TGTGCCAGCAGCGTAGCCCCAGGGGTGGGTTACGAGCAGTACTTC. It yields the protein CASSVAPGVGYEQYF. The chain is built from TRBV9 and TRBJ2-5; D perhaps matches TRBD1 (6 bases). The J call may be faulty, since TRBJ2-7 better matches the DNA end. The CDR3 has 15 amino acids. Germline V lookup: CDR1 SGDLS, CDR2 YYNGEE.

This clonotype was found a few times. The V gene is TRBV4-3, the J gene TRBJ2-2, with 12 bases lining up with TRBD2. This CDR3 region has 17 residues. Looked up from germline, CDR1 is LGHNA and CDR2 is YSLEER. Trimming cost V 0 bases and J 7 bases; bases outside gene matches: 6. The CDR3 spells CASSQDRLAGVVGELFF. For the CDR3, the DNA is TGCGCCAGCAGCCAAGATCGACTAGCGGGAGTCGTCGGGGAGCTGTTTTTT.

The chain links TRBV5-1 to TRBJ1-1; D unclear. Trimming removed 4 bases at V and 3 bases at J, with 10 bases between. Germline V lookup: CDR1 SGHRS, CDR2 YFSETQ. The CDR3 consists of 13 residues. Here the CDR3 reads CASSLFSDTEAFF. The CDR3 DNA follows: TGCGCCAGCAGCCTGTTTTCCGACACTGAAGCTTTCTTT.

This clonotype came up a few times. CDR3 nucleotides: TGTGCCAGCAGCGGACAAGGATCACCCCTCCACTTT. Translated, it gives CASSGQGSPLHF. The chain combines TRBV7-9 with TRBJ1-6, with a possible D match to TRBD1 (5 bases). V lost 5 bases, J lost 10 bases, and 9 bases lay in between. The germline V gene encodes CDR1 SEHNR and CDR2 FQNEAQ (reference sequence). CDR3 length: 12 residues.

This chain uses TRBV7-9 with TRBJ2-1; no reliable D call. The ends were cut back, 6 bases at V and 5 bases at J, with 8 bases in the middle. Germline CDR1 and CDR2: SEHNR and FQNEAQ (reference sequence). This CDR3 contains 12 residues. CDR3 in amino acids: CASRSLNNEQFF. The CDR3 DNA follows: TGTGCCAGCAGGTCCCTGAACAATGAGCAGTTCTTC.

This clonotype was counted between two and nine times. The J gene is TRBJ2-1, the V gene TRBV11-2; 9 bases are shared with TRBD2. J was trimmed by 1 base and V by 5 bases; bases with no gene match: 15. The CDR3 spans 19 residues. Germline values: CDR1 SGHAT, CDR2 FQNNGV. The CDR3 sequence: CASSPRGSGGPSSYNEQFF. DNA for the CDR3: TGTGCCAGCAGCCCCCGGGGTAGCGGGGGCCCTTCATCCTACAATGAGCAGTTCTTC.

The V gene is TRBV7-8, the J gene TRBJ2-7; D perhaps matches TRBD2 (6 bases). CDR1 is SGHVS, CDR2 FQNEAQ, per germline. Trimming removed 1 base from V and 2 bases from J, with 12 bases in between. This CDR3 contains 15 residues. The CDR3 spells CASSLVASEPYEQYF. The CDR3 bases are TGTGCCAGCAGCTTAGTGGCTAGCGAACCCTACGAGCAGTACTTC.

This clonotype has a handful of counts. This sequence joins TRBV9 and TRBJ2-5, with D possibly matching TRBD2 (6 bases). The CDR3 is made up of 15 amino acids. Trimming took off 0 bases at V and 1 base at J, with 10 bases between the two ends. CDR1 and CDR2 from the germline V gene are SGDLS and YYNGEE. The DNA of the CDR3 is TGTGCCAGCAGCGTAGAGGGCGGGATCCAAGAGACCCAGTACTTC. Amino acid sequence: CASSVEGGIQETQYF.

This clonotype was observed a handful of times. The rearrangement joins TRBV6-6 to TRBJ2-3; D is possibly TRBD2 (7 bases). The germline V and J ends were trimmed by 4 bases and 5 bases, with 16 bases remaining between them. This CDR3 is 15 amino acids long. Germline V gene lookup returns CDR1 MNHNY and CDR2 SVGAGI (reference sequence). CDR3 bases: TGTGCCAGCAGTTTGCGGGGGCGCGGAGTAGATACGCAGTATTTT. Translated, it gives CASSLRGRGVDTQYF.

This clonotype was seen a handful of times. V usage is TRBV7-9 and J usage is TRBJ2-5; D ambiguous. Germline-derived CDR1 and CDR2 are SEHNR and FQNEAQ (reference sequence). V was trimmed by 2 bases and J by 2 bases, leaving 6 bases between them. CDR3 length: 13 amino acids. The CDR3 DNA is TGTGCCAGCAGCTTATACAAACAAGAGACCCAGTACTTC. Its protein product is CASSLYKQETQYF.

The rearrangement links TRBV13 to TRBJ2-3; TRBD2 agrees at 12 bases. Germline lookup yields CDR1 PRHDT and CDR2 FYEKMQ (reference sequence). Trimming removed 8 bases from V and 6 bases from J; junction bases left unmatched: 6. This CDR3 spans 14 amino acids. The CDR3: CASGKGLAGDTQYF. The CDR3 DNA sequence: TGTGCCAGCGGCAAAGGACTAGCGGGGGATACGCAGTATTTT. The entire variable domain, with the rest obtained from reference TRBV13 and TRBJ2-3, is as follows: AAGVIQSPRHLIKEKRETATLKCYPIPRHDTVYWYQQGPGQDPQFLISFYEKMQSDKGSIPDRFSAQQFSDYHSELNMSSLELGDSALYFCASGKGLAGDTQYFGPGTRLTVL.

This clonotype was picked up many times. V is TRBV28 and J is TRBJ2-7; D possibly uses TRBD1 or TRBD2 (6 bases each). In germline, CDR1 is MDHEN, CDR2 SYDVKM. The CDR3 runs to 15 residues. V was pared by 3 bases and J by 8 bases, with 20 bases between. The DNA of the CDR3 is TGTGCCAGCAGTTTTAGGGGGGATGGAGGATTGAAGCAGTACTTC. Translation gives CASSFRGDGGLKQYF. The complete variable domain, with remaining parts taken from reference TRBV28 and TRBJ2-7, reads DVKVTQSSRYLVKRTGEKVFLECVQDMDHENMFWYRQDPGLGLRLIYFSYDVKMKEKGDIPEGYSVSREKKERFSLILESASTNQTSMYLCASSFRGDGGLKQYFGPGTRLTVT.

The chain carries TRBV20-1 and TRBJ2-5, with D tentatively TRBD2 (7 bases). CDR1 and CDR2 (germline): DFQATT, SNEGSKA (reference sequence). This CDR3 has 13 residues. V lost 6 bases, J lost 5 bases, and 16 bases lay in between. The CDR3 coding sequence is TGCAGTGCCTTTAAGGGGGGGCAGGAGACCCAGTACTTC. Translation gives CSAFKGGQETQYF.

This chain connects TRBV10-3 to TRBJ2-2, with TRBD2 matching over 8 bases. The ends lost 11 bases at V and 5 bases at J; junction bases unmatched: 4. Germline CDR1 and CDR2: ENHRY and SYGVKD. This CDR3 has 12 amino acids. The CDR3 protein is CAAGGETGELFF. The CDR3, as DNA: TGTGCCGCCGGGGGGGAGACCGGGGAGCTGTTTTTT.

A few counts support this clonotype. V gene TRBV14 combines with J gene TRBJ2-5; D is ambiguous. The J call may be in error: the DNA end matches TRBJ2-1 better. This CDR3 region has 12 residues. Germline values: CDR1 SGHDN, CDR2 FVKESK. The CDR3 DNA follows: TGTGCCAGCAGCTCCTGGCGCAATGAGCAGTTCTTC. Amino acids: CASSSWRNEQFF.